This T cell receptor beta chain derives from a study of blood T cells in healthy people across ages. Every donor contributed ten milliliters of peripheral blood by blood draw. Isolation of PBMCs gave at least 6.5 million cells per sample. Per sample, at least 6 micrograms of total RNA were extracted. Of note for this clonotype: Its antigen is unknown. Its ends do not fully match the called genes, so a read error is possible.

CDR3 length: 17 residues. CDR1 and CDR2 (germline): ENHRY, SYGVKD. It was with a sample-barcoded 5' primer and a J-beta primer mix that a second PCR of roughly 7 to 11 cycles was run. Using its own MiXCR run on the 5' RACE reads, TCRdb lists one record per CDR3 protein. The sample records around 990,000 distinct CDR3 sequences, roughly two fifths being singletons. Broader study findings: The study found TCR beta diversity correlated strongly with naive T cell percentage.

This rearrangement joins TRBV10-3 to TRBJ2-3; 8 bases fit TRBD2. This sequence was found in a man between 18 and 35 years old in good health. Sequencing was done on a sample of blood. CDR3 nucleotide sequence: TGTGCCATCAGTGAGTCATACGGGGGGGCCTCCACAGAGACGCAGTATTTT. Translation: CAISESYGGASTETQYF.